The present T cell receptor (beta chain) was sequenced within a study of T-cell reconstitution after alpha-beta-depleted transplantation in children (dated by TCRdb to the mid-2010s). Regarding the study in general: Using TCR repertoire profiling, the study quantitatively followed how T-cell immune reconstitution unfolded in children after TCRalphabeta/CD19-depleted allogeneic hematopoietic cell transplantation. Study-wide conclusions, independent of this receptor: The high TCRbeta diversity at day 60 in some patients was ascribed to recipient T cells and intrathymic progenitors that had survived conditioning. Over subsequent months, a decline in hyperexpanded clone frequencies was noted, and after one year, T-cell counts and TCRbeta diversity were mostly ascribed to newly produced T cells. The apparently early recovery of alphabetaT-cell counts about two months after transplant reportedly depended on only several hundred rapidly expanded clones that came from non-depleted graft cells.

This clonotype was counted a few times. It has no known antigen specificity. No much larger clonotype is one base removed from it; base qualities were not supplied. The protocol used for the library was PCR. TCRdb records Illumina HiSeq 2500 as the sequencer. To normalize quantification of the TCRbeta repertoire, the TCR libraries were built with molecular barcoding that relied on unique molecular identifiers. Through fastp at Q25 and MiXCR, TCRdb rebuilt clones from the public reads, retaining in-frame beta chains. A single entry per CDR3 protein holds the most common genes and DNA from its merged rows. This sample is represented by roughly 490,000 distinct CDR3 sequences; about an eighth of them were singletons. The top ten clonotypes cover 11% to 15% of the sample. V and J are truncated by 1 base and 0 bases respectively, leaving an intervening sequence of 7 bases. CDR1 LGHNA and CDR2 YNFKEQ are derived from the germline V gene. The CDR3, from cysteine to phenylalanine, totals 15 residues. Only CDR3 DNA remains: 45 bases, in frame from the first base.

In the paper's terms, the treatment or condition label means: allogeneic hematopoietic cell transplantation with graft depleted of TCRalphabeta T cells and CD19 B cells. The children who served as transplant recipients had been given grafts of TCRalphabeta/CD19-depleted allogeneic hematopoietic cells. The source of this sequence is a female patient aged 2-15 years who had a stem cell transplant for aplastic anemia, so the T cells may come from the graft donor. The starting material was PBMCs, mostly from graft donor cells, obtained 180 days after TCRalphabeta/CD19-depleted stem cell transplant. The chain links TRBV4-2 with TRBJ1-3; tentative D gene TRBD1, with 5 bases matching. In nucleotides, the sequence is TGTGCCAGCAGCCAAGCGGACAACTCTGGAAACACCATATATTTT. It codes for CASSQADNSGNTIYF.